These 9 T cell receptor beta chains were sequenced from one sample in a study of blood T cells in healthy people across ages. With a J-beta primer mix and a sample-barcoded 5' primer, a second PCR ran roughly 6 to 11 cycles. TCRdb re-called the 5' RACE reads through MiXCR, storing one row per CDR3 protein. The sample records a few hundred thousand distinct CDR3 sequences, approximately 25% being singletons. The source material was blood. The source is a woman aged 70-85 years in good health.

The rearrangement links TRBV19 to TRBJ2-1, with 11 bases lining up with TRBD2. From germline, CDR1 is LNHDA and CDR2 SQIVND (reference sequence). The CDR3 is made up of 19 amino acids. The V gene end was trimmed by 3 bases and the J gene end by 2 bases; junction bases not matched to a gene: 12. The CDR3 reads CASSISLAGGPSPYNEQFF. CDR3 nucleotides: TGTGCCAGTAGTATCTCGCTAGCGGGGGGCCCGTCGCCCTACAATGAGCAGTTCTTC.

This clonotype was seen once. The chain joins TRBV7-2 to TRBJ2-7; 8 bases are a match to TRBD2. The end of the DNA fits TRBJ2-1 better, so the J call may be wrong. This CDR3 region has 15 residues. Germline lookup yields CDR1 SGHTA and CDR2 FQGNSA. In DNA form, the CDR3 reads TGTGCCAGCACCTCACGCGGGGGGCAAATAAATGAGCAGTTCTTC. Protein: CASTSRGGQINEQFF.

This clonotype was seen a few times. V gene TRBV5-1 combines with J gene TRBJ2-6; D uncertain. The germline gives CDR1 SGHRS, CDR2 YFSETQ. Trimming left V 1 base short and J 0 bases short, with 8 bases between. This CDR3 is built from 16 residues. The CDR3 spells CASSLYRHSGANVLTF. CDR3 nucleotides: TGCGCCAGCAGCTTGTACAGACACTCTGGGGCCAACGTCCTGACTTTC.

This clonotype was seen ten or more times. The J gene is TRBJ1-1, the V gene TRBV2, with D possibly matching TRBD1 (5 bases). The CDR3 covers 13 residues. V gave up 2 bases and J gave up 11 bases, with 15 bases separating them. Germline CDR1 reads SNHLY; CDR2 reads FYNNEI. CDR3 DNA: TGTGCCAGCAGTGAATGGGACCTAGGGGCGGCTTTCTTT. Residues: CASSEWDLGAAFF.

A few counts support this clonotype. The chain joins TRBV12-3 or TRBV12-4 to TRBJ1-4; 10 bases are a match to TRBD1. J gave up 8 bases and V 6 bases, and 6 bases lay outside the gene matches. This CDR3 has 14 residues. CDR3 DNA sequence: TGTGCCAGCAGCCGGGACAGGGGATACGAAAAACTGTTTTTT. Encoded protein: CASSRDRGYEKLFF.

The chain is built from TRBV9 and TRBJ2-5; D possibly corresponds to TRBD2 (7 bases). The CDR3 totals 15 residues. Trimming pared 3 bases from V and 2 bases from J, leaving 14 bases between. CDR1 and CDR2 from the germline V gene are SGDLS and YYNGEE. In DNA, the CDR3 is TGTGCCAGCAGCGGCCACGGGGGGCCGCAAGAGACCCAGTACTTC. Protein product: CASSGHGGPQETQYF.

This clonotype was seen ten or more times. V and J are TRBV11-2 and TRBJ2-5, with TRBD1 matching 9 bases. V gave up 4 bases and J gave up 3 bases; unmatched junction bases: 0. CDR3 length: 13 amino acids. CDR1 and CDR2 from the germline V gene are SGHAT and FQNNGV. The CDR3 DNA reads TGTGCCAGCAGCTGGACAGGGGAAGAGACCCAGTACTTC. Its protein product is CASSWTGEETQYF.

The chain links TRBV28 to TRBJ1-2, with 7 bases matching TRBD1. V was pared by 3 bases and J by 7 bases, with 8 bases of the junction left unmatched. The CDR3 spans 14 residues. The V gene's germline CDR1 is MDHEN and CDR2 SYDVKM. In nucleotides, the CDR3 is TGTGCCAGCAGTTTGGAACGAGGGGGCTCTGGCTACACCTTC. Its protein product is CASSLERGGSGYTF.

This clonotype has a handful of counts. This chain uses TRBV4-3 with TRBJ2-2; 9 nucleotides align to TRBD1. Germline V gives CDR1 LGHNA, CDR2 YSLEER. Losses at the gene ends were 2 bases for V and 5 bases for J; bases not matched to a gene: 12. The CDR3 totals 18 residues. CDR3: CASSQQPSGTGITGELFF. The CDR3 DNA follows: TGCGCCAGCAGCCAACAACCCTCCGGGACAGGGATAACCGGGGAGCTGTTTTTT.